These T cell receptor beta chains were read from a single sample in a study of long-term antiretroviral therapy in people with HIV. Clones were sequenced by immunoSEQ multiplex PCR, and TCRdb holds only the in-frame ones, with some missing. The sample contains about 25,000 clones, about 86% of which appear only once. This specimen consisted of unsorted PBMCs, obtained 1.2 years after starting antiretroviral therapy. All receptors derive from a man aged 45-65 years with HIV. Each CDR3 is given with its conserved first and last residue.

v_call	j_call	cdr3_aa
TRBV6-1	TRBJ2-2	CATHRETGELFF
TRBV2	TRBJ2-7	CASSSTVTYEQYF
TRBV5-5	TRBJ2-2	CASSFGTANTGELFF
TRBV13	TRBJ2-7	CASSPKGGYEQYF
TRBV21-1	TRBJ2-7	CASSNRGYEQYF
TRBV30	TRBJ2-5	CAWTQKGAETQYF
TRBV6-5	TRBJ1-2	CASSFGPRANYGYTF
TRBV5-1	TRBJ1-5	CASSPGTHSNQPQHF
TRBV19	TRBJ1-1	CASSEGEAFF
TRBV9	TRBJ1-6	CASSVAGQGSGSPLHF
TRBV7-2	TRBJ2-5	CASSNGGAYRQETQYF
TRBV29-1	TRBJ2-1	CSINSGGNLYNEQFF
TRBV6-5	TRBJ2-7	CASSYRAGGYEQYF
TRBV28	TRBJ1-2	CASSTGTAYGYTF
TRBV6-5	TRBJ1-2	CASRKDRGFAYGYTF
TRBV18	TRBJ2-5	CASSHQGPQGETQYF
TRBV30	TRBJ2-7	CAWSVEVQSSTYEQYF
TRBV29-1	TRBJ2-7	CSVQQGYEQYF
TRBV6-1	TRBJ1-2	CASSEYGTGSYGYTF
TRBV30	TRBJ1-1	CAWSPRMGGAFF
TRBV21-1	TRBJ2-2	CASSKGACSPNTGELFF
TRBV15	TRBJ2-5	CATSRRGQETQYF
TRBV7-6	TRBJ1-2	CASSLESGQANYGYTF
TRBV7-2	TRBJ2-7	CASSLFPNEQYF
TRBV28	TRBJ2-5	CASSLTVASGGDLQETQYF
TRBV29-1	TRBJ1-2	CSVEGSPGQGNYGYTF
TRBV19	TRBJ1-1	CASSIGAGNTEAFF
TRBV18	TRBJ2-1	CASSPRQGGISYNEQFF
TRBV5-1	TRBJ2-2	CASSWTEAGELFF
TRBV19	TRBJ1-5	CASSIPGRGSNQPQHF
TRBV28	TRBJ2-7	CASSLGTGLYEQYF